The 25 T cell receptor beta chains below were found in one sample sequenced in a study of cytomegalovirus exposure and HLA in healthy donors. Amplification used 60 Vbeta primers and 13 Jbeta primers. Method: immunoSEQ multiplex PCR; TCRdb's copy keeps in-frame clones and lacks some. Of 200,000 to 250,000 clones in the sample, around four fifths were seen once. Sample: PBMCs. These receptors were taken from a male donor in good health and CMV-seronegative.

The genes are TRBV18 and TRBJ2-7, with D possibly TRBD2 on 7 matching bases. The CDR3 covers 16 residues. The V end was cut by 3 bases, the J end by 3 bases, with 18 bases between. Germline loops: CDR1 KGHSH, CDR2 LQKENI. CDR3 amino acids: CASSPKTTGGSYEQYF. CDR3 bases: TGTGCCAGCTCACCGAAGACTACGGGGGGCAGCTACGAGCAGTACTTC. The whole variable domain, filled in from reference TRBV18 and TRBJ2-7, reads NAGVMQNPRHLVRRRGQEARLRCSPMKGHSHVYWYRQLPEEGLKFMVYLQKENIIDESGMPKERFSAEFPKEGPSILRIQQVVRGDSAAYFCASSPKTTGGSYEQYFGPGTRLTVT.

The chain links TRBV2 to TRBJ1-1, with D possibly TRBD1 on 6 matching bases. V gave up 7 bases and J gave up 1 base, with 16 bases separating them. Germline values: CDR1 SNHLY, CDR2 FYNNEI. The length of the CDR3 is 15 residues. The CDR3 spells CASTYNGQQNTEAFF. In DNA form, the CDR3 reads TGTGCCAGCACCTATAACGGACAGCAGAACACTGAAGCTTTCTTT.

This clone was seen a single time. This chain joins TRBV2 and TRBJ2-5; 16 bases are shared with TRBD2. The CDR3 covers 16 residues. Per the germline V gene, CDR1 is SNHLY and CDR2 is FYNNEI. The ends lost 3 bases at V and 5 bases at J; junction bases unmatched: 3. The CDR3, as DNA: TGTGCCAGCAGTGAGGGACTAGCGGGAGGGAGGGAGACCCAGTACTTC. Protein: CASSEGLAGGRETQYF.

V and J are TRBV19 and TRBJ2-2; 15 nucleotides align to TRBD2. Germline V CDR1 and CDR2: LNHDA, SQIVND (reference sequence). Trimming removed 10 bases from V and 4 bases from J; junction bases left unmatched: 7. The length of the CDR3 is 16 residues. As DNA, the CDR3 is TGTGCCACCAGGACTAGCGGGAGGGCCGGCACCGGGGAGCTGTTTTTT. This gives the protein CATRTSGRAGTGELFF.

This chain joins TRBV28 and TRBJ1-6; a possible D gene is TRBD1 (5 bases). Germline loops: CDR1 MDHEN, CDR2 SYDVKM. The germline V and J ends were trimmed by 3 bases and 2 bases, with 8 bases remaining between them. This CDR3 contains 15 residues. CDR3 nucleotide sequence: TGTGCCAGCAGTTTTGGGGGGGCCTATAATTCACCCCTCCACTTT. Translating it yields CASSFGGAYNSPLHF.

As DNA, the CDR3 is TGCGCCAGCAGAGAGGGACAGGGGGTCTACAATGAGCAGTTCTTC. It yields the protein CASREGQGVYNEQFF. The chain uses TRBV5-1 and TRBJ2-1, with 11 bases aligning to TRBD1. With V trimmed by 5 bases and J by 3 bases, 4 bases remained unmatched. CDR3 length: 15 amino acids. Germline assignment: CDR1 SGHRS and CDR2 YFSETQ.

The chain couples TRBV27 to TRBJ2-7; D is perhaps TRBD2 (6 bases). Germline V CDR1 and CDR2: MNHEY, SMNVEV (reference sequence). The CDR3 loop spans 14 amino acids. V was cut by 4 bases and J by 5 bases, with 15 bases left in between. CDR3 bases: TGTGCCAGCAGTTATAGCCGGGACTTCCACGAGCAGTACTTC. Protein: CASSYSRDFHEQYF.

This clone was detected a few times. V gene TRBV28 combines with J gene TRBJ1-4, with D possibly being TRBD1 (5 bases). Trimming pared 5 bases from V and 8 bases from J, leaving 12 bases between. The CDR3 runs to 13 residues. Germline lookup yields CDR1 MDHEN and CDR2 SYDVKM. The CDR3 DNA reads as TGTGCCAGCAGTGCCGGGGGATCGGAAAAACTGTTTTTT. Translating it yields CASSAGGSEKLFF.

The V call is TRBV30, the J call TRBJ1-1; possible D gene TRBD1, 6 bases. Trimming cost V 7 bases and J 1 base, with 16 bases left between them. CDR1 and CDR2 from the germline V gene are GTSNPN and SVGIG (reference sequence). The CDR3 has 14 amino acids. The chain's CDR3 is CAFREGESNTEAFF. DNA of the CDR3: TGTGCCTTTAGAGAGGGGGAATCGAACACTGAAGCTTTCTTT.

In this sample, this clone turned up a few times. The chain combines TRBV18 with TRBJ1-5, with 7 bases aligning to TRBD1. The CDR3 has 16 amino acids. CDR1 is KGHSH, CDR2 LQKENI, per germline. V lost 4 bases to trimming and J lost 3 bases; unmatched junction nucleotides: 9. CDR3 nucleotides: TGTGCCAGCTCACTGAGGGGCAGGGGGACCAATCAGCCCCAGCATTTT. Its translation: CASSLRGRGTNQPQHF.

This clone has just a few counts. This CDR3 is CAINWNGEKLFF. CDR3 nucleotide sequence: TGTGCCATCAATTGGAACGGGGAAAAACTGTTTTTT. The rearrangement uses TRBV2 and TRBJ1-4; D is unresolved. Germline V gives CDR1 SNHLY, CDR2 FYNNEI. This CDR3 comprises 12 residues. The ends were cut back, 10 bases at V and 8 bases at J, with 14 bases in the middle.

The chain links TRBV6-5 to TRBJ2-4; possible D gene TRBD2, 6 bases. Per germline, CDR1 MNHEY and CDR2 SVGAGI. This CDR3 has 15 residues. V lost 6 bases, J lost 1 base, and 13 bases lay in between. The DNA for the CDR3 is TGTGCCAGCAGAAGCCGGGAGACCGCCAAAAACATTCAGTACTTC. Its translation: CASRSRETAKNIQYF.

The CDR3 region is CASSEKGTGGHEQYF. The CDR3 bases are TGCGCCAGCAGTGAGAAAGGGACAGGGGGCCACGAGCAGTACTTC. The gene calls are TRBV10-1 and TRBJ2-7; TRBD1 matches 12 bases. Germline CDR1 reads WNHNN; CDR2 reads SYGVQD (reference sequence). V dropped 2 bases and J dropped 5; count of bases not matched to a gene: 4. The CDR3 length is 15 residues.

The rearrangement links TRBV9 to TRBJ2-1; TRBD2 might be the D (6 bases). Germline CDR1 and CDR2: SGDLS and YYNGEE. This CDR3 spans 16 amino acids. V was cut by 4 bases and J by 7 bases, with 21 bases left in between. CDR3 in amino acids: CASSTHPEEEGNEQFF. CDR3 coding DNA: TGTGCCAGCAGCACCCACCCCGAGGAGGAGGGGAATGAGCAGTTCTTC.

J is TRBJ2-7 and V is TRBV2, with TRBD1 as a possible D gene (6 bases). Trimming removed 4 bases from V and 2 bases from J, with 12 bases in between. The CDR3 is made up of 14 amino acids. Germline V CDR1 and CDR2: SNHLY, FYNNEI. This CDR3 reads CASSVARGTYEQYF. The CDR3 DNA reads TGTGCCAGCAGTGTTGCAAGGGGGACCTACGAGCAGTACTTC.

About this clone itself: One end of the junction varies from germline; a read error may be responsible. The chain has TRBV7-9 and TRBJ1-2, with 8 bases fitting TRBD1. The CDR3 sequence is 17 residues long. Looked up from germline, CDR1 is SEHNR and CDR2 is FQNEAQ (reference sequence). The CDR3 reads CSSSQSRTGTGGRGYTF. CDR3 nucleotides: TGTTCCAGCAGCCAGAGCCGAACCGGGACAGGAGGTCGTGGCTACACCTTC.

The V and J genes are TRBV12-5 and TRBJ2-2; 7 bases match TRBD2. This CDR3 comprises 15 residues. The V segment lost 3 bases and the J segment 7 bases; nucleotides outside the gene matches: 8. Germline-derived CDR1 and CDR2 are LGHNT and FRNRAP. CDR3: CASGLGSGRVGELFF. CDR3 DNA sequence: TGTGCTAGTGGTTTAGGTAGCGGGCGTGTCGGGGAGCTGTTTTTT.

This sequence joins TRBV4-1 and TRBJ2-7; 8 nucleotides align to TRBD2. V lost 1 base and J lost 6; bases outside the gene matches: 11. This CDR3 has 16 amino acids. CDR1 is MGHRA, CDR2 YSYEKL, per germline. CDR3 loop: CASSQAYTGLDPEQYF. The CDR3, as DNA: TGCGCCAGCAGCCAAGCGTACACGGGACTAGATCCCGAGCAGTACTTC.

This clone was seen only a few times. This chain uses TRBV6-5 with TRBJ1-1, with D uncertain. Trimming removed 0 bases at V and 1 base at J, with 9 bases between. This CDR3 spans 15 amino acids. Germline assignment: CDR1 MNHEY and CDR2 SVGAGI. CDR3 loop: CASSYSRYGNTEAFF. CDR3 nucleotide sequence: TGTGCCAGCAGTTACTCGAGGTACGGGAACACTGAAGCTTTCTTT.

V gene TRBV2 combines with J gene TRBJ2-7, with D possibly matching TRBD1 (5 bases). The length of the CDR3 is 17 residues. The V gene's germline CDR1 is SNHLY and CDR2 FYNNEI. V lost 4 bases and J lost 1, with 20 bases in between. CDR3 loop: CASSVSVVTEISYEQYF. Here the CDR3 DNA reads TGTGCCAGCAGTGTCTCGGTTGTGACAGAGATTTCCTACGAGCAGTACTTC.

The gene calls are TRBV5-6 and TRBJ2-7; 12 bases are shared with TRBD2. With 2 bases clipped from V and 3 bases from J, the junction kept 6 bases outside the gene matches. Per germline, CDR1 SGHDT and CDR2 YYEEEE. The length of the CDR3 is 16 residues. CDR3 nucleotide sequence: TGTGCCAGCAGCTTACGGACTAGCGGGATGAACTACGAGCAGTACTTC. This sequence encodes CASSLRTSGMNYEQYF.

This clone was detected a few times. At one of its ends the junction is not consistent with the germline gene, which may arise from a read error. The chain uses TRBV7-7 and TRBJ2-1; D may match TRBD1 or TRBD2 (6 bases each). The CDR3 covers 13 residues. CDR1 SSHAT and CDR2 FNYEAQ come from the germline V gene (reference sequence). The chain's CDR3 is CASSLGGGNEQFF. The CDR3, as DNA: TGTGCTAGCAGCTTAGGAGGGGGCAATGAGCAGTTCTTC. The complete variable domain, with remaining parts taken from reference TRBV7-7 and TRBJ2-1, reads GAGVSQSPRYKVTKRGQDVTLRCDPISSHATLYWYQQALGQGPEFLTYFNYEAQPDKSGLPSDRFSAERPEGSISTLTIQRTEQRDSAMYRCASSLGGGNEQFFGPGTRLTVL.

The rearrangement uses TRBV7-3 and TRBJ2-3; D is ambiguous. This CDR3 region has 15 residues. V lost 7 bases to trimming and J lost 0 bases, with 14 bases between them. From germline, CDR1 is SGHTA and CDR2 FQGTGA. This CDR3 is CASTLLGQSTDTQYF. CDR3 sequence (DNA): TGTGCCAGCACCCTACTTGGGCAGAGCACAGATACGCAGTATTTT.

This chain connects TRBV27 to TRBJ1-2, with TRBD1 matching 8 bases. Unmatched junction bases numbered 11, after V lost 4 bases and J lost 4 bases. Per germline, CDR1 MNHEY and CDR2 SMNVEV (reference sequence). CDR3 length: 16 residues. The CDR3 DNA reads TGTGCCAGCAGTTCAGCAACAGGACAGGGAGGCTATGGCTACACCTTC. Translating it yields CASSSATGQGGYGYTF.

V gene TRBV7-9 combines with J gene TRBJ2-1; 8 bases are a match to TRBD2. CDR1 SEHNR and CDR2 FQNEAQ come from the germline V gene (reference sequence). V shed 1 base, J shed 3 bases, and the junction held 2 bases outside the gene matches. CDR3 size: 15 residues. CDR3 loop: CASSLDSGNYNEQFF. The CDR3 DNA reads as TGTGCCAGCAGCTTAGATAGCGGGAACTACAATGAGCAGTTCTTC.